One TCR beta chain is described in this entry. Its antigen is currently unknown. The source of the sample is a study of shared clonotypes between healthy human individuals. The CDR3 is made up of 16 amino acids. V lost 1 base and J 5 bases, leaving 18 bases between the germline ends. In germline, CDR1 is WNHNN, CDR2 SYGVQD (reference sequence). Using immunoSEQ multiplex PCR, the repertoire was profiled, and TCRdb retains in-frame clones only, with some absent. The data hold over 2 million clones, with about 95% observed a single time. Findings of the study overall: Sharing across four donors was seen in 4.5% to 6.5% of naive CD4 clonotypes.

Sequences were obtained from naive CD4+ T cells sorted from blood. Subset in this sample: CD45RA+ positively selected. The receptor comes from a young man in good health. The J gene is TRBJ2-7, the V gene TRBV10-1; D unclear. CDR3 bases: TGCGCCAGCAGTGAGTACCCCAAAGGTGTTCGGGACGAGCAGTACTTC. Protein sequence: CASSEYPKGVRDEQYF.